The 5 T cell receptor beta chains given below trace back to one sample, sequenced in a study of blood T cell repertoires in COVID-19. Data came from immunoSEQ multiplex PCR; TCRdb stores just in-frame clones and leaves some out. The repertoire has 490,000 or so clones, 70% to 90% of them found once; the top ten carry approximately 8%. Sequencing was performed on PBMCs or T cells enriched from blood (not recorded which). The receptor source for this set is an older woman who had recovered from COVID-19.

This clone has a handful of counts. In the same sample, other DNA sequences code for this CDR3. The chain carries TRBV28 and TRBJ1-5; D is unclear. The CDR3 is 13 amino acids. Deletions cut 1 base from V and 4 bases from J, with 5 bases between. The germline V gene has CDR1 MDHEN and CDR2 SYDVKM. The CDR3 DNA sequence: TGTGCCAGCAGTTTATCAGGTAATCAGCCCCAGCATTTT. It is translated as CASSLSGNQPQHF.

The CDR3 region has the DNA TGTGCCAGCAGCTTGCCAGGTTATAATTCACCCCTCCACTTT. This gives the protein CASSLPGYNSPLHF. The chain uses TRBV7-6 and TRBJ1-6, with D hard to call. Germline V gene data show CDR1 as SGHVS and CDR2 as FNYEAQ. The length of the CDR3 is 14 residues. Deletions cut 3 bases from V and 4 bases from J, with 7 bases between.

This clone was counted a single time. The chain employs TRBV19 and TRBJ2-3; 9 bases line up with TRBD2. The CDR3 is 15 residues long. The germline V gene has CDR1 LNHDA and CDR2 SQIVND (reference sequence). Trimming removed 5 bases from V and 4 bases from J; junction bases left unmatched: 7. CDR3 in amino acids: CASSPGVAGADTQYF. Written as DNA, the CDR3 is TGTGCCAGTAGTCCCGGGGTAGCGGGGGCAGATACGCAGTATTTT.

This chain connects TRBV2 to TRBJ1-3; possible D gene TRBD1, 5 bases. Deletions cut 2 bases from V and 0 bases from J, with 14 bases between. The CDR3 sequence is 17 residues long. The germline gives CDR1 SNHLY, CDR2 FYNNEI. CDR3 residues: CASSESRDSTSGNTIYF. In DNA, the CDR3 is TGTGCCAGCAGTGAATCAAGAGACAGCACCTCTGGAAACACCATATATTTT.

The chain carries TRBV10-3 and TRBJ2-2, with 13 bases matching TRBD2. Germline-derived CDR1 and CDR2 are ENHRY and SYGVKD. With 3 bases clipped from V and 5 bases from J, the junction kept 3 bases outside the gene matches. The CDR3 extends over 16 amino acids. CDR3 nucleotide sequence: TGTGCCATCAGTGACTGGACTAGCGGGGGAACCGGGGAGCTGTTTTTT. Amino acid sequence: CAISDWTSGGTGELFF.